These T cell receptor beta chains were read from a single sample in a study of blood T cell repertoires in COVID-19. Assay used: immunoSEQ multiplex PCR; TCRdb lists only in-frame clones, some missing. The sample includes around 100,000 clones, around 84% of them seen just once. Specimen: peripheral blood. These receptors all come from a man in his forties with acute or convalescent COVID-19. The CDR3 runs from the conserved cysteine through the conserved F or W. The listing skips clone size in some rows; elsewhere it reads once, few, many or a size class.

>TRBJ1-2|TRBV7-9|-
CASDRGSHYGYTF
>TRBJ2-5|TRBV7-2|-
CASSLGAGWETQYF
>TRBJ1-3|TRBV19|-
CASSMGGLRNTIYF
>TRBJ1-4|TRBV2|-
CASSEDRGLNEKLFF
>TRBJ2-1|TRBV27|-
CASSLPGLAGDNEQFF
>TRBJ2-6|TRBV6-6|-
CASAVRGSGANVLTF
>TRBJ1-5|TRBV7-9|once
CASSLGQPNQPQHF
>TRBJ2-3|TRBV28|-
CASIPGSTTDTQYF
>TRBJ2-7|TRBV28|-
CASCPGVVYEQYF
>TRBJ1-5|TRBV19|-
CASSINRGEKPQHF
>TRBJ1-6|TRBV6-1|-
CASSERGTANSPLHF
>TRBJ1-1|TRBV7-3|few
CASSLNPGPNTEAFF
>TRBJ1-3|TRBV15|-
CATSRDRGRLSTIYF
>TRBJ1-3|TRBV18|-
CASSPPGGRGNTIYF
>TRBJ2-7|TRBV5-1|-
CASSSGQPYEQYF
>TRBJ1-5|TRBV27|-
CASSQAMDTLAQPQHF
>TRBJ1-2|TRBV19|once
CASSIYGEESYGYTF
>TRBJ2-2|TRBV6-5|-
CASRRTANTGELFF